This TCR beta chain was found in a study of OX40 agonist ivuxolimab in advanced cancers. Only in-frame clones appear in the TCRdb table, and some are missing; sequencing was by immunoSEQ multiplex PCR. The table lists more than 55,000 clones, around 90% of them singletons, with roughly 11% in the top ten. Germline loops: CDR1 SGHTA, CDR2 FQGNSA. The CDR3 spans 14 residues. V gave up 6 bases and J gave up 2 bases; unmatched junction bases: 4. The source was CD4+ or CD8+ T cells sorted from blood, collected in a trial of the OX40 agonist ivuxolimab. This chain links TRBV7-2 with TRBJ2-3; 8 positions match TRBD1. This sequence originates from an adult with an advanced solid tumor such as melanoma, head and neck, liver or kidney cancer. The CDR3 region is CASSLGQATDTQYF. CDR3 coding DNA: TGTGCCAGCAGTCTGGGACAGGCCACAGATACGCAGTATTTT. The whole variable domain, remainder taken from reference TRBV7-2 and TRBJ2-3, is GAGVSQSPSNKVTEKGKDVELRCDPISGHTALYWYRQSLGQGLEFLIYFQGNSAPDKSGLPSDRFSAERTGGSVSTLTIQRTQQEDSAVYLCASSLGQATDTQYFGPGTRLTVL.